This record concerns one TCR beta chain sequence. Its antigen is unknown. The read falls 3 residues short of the CDR3 end, and the missing part is taken from the germline J gene. The germline CDR1 and CDR2 sequences are DFQATT and SNEGSKA (reference sequence). CDR3 length equals 14 residues. V was cut by 1 base and J by 6 bases, with 13 bases left in between. This record belongs to a study of T cells in women clearing cervical HPV infection. The repertoire was sequenced with immunoSEQ multiplex PCR; TCRdb's copy has only in-frame clones and lacks some. This sample's table reports around 19,000 clones. Study-wide results and caveats: CIN3+ cases had significantly higher TCR repertoire richness than controls, but evenness did not differ.

The sequence was collected from a woman aged 18 to 75 with a cervical HPV16 infection that either progressed to CIN3+ or cleared (not recorded which). Sequenced material: blood buffy coat. This chain connects TRBV20-1 to TRBJ2-1; D is perhaps TRBD1 (6 bases). The covered CDR3 bases are TGCAGTGCTAGAGGCCCAGGGGTAGGCAATGAG. Protein product: CSARGPGVGNE. The entire CDR3 is CSARGPGVGNEQFF.